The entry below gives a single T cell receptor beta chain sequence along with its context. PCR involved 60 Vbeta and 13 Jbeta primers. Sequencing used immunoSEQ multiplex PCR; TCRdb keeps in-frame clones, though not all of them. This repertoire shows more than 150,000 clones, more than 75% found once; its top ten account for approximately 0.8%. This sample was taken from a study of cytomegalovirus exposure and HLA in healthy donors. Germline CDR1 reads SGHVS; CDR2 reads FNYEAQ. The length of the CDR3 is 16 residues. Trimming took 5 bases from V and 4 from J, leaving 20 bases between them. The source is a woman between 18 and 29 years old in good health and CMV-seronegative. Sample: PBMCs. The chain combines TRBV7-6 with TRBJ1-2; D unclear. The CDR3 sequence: CASSPRREAGPYGYTF. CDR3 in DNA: TGTGCCAGCAGCCCCCGAAGGGAAGCGGGTCCCTATGGCTACACCTTC.